This entry lists 10 T cell receptor beta chains sequenced from one sample in a study of blood T cells in healthy people across ages. Through a sample-barcoded 5' primer and a J-beta primer mix, a second PCR was run for roughly 6 to 11 cycles. From the 5' RACE reads, TCRdb called clonotypes with MiXCR, one entry per CDR3 protein. Found here are approximately 1.5 million distinct CDR3 sequences, roughly 32% of them singletons; the top ten hold about 11%. The source material was blood. These receptors were obtained from a woman aged 25 to 39 in good health.

This clonotype was detected ten times or more. The chain employs TRBV20-1 and TRBJ2-7; 9 positions match TRBD1. Germline CDR1 and CDR2: DFQATT and SNEGSKA (reference sequence). V lost 3 bases and J lost 1; bases outside the gene matches: 4. The CDR3 consists of 14 residues. CDR3 in amino acids: CSASRDRVSYEQYF. CDR3 in DNA: TGCAGTGCTAGCCGGGACAGGGTATCCTACGAGCAGTACTTC.

This sequence joins TRBV5-4 and TRBJ1-5; possibly TRBD1 for D (5 bases). V was trimmed by 5 bases and J by 0 bases, leaving 18 bases between them. CDR3 length equals 17 residues. The germline V gene has CDR1 SGHNT and CDR2 YYREEE (reference sequence). CDR3 nucleotide sequence: TGTGCCAGCAGGCCGGGGCCTCCGAGATATAGCAATCAGCCCCAGCATTTT. Translated, it gives CASRPGPPRYSNQPQHF. Full variable domain (missing parts from reference TRBV5-4 and TRBJ1-5): ETGVTQSPTHLIKTRGQQVTLRCSSQSGHNTVSWYQQALGQGPQFIFQYYREEENGRGNFPPRFSGLQFPNYSSELNVNALELDDSALYLCASRPGPPRYSNQPQHFGDGTRLSIL.

The gene calls are TRBV20-1 and TRBJ2-4; 8 nucleotides line up with TRBD1. The CDR3 extends over 14 amino acids. V lost 1 base to trimming and J lost 1 base; unmatched junction nucleotides: 0. Germline assignment: CDR1 DFQATT and CDR2 SNEGSKA (reference sequence). CDR3 DNA: TGCAGTGCTAGAGGGACAGGGGCCAAAAACATTCAGTACTTC. Amino acid sequence: CSARGTGAKNIQYF.

V and J are TRBV4-1 and TRBJ1-1; D call uncertain. This CDR3 contains 15 residues. Germline V gives CDR1 MGHRA, CDR2 YSYEKL. Trimming took 2 bases from V and 5 from J, leaving 15 bases between them. In DNA form, the CDR3 reads TGCGCCAGCAGCCAACAAACACACGGATTGACTGAAGCTTTCTTT. Protein product: CASSQQTHGLTEAFF.

The rearrangement joins TRBV15 to TRBJ2-1; the D call may be TRBD1 or TRBD2 (6 bases each). The CDR3 covers 15 residues. The germline V gene encodes CDR1 LNHNV and CDR2 YYDKDF (reference sequence). V gave up 3 bases and J gave up 2 bases, with 11 bases separating them. The CDR3 loop is CATSSAGEAYNEQFF. In DNA, the CDR3 is TGTGCCACCAGCAGTGCAGGGGAGGCCTACAATGAGCAGTTCTTC. Full variable domain (remainder filled in from reference TRBV15 and TRBJ2-1): DAMVIQNPRYQVTQFGKPVTLSCSQTLNHNVMYWYQQKSSQAPKLLFHYYDKDFNNEADTPDNFQSRRPNTSFCFLDIRSPGLGDTAMYLCATSSAGEAYNEQFFGPGTRLTVL.

CDR3 nucleotide sequence: TGCGCCAGCAGCTTGGTTGGCAGGTCGGGGGAGACCCAGTACTTC. Translating it yields CASSLVGRSGETQYF. The chain employs TRBV5-1 and TRBJ2-5; TRBD2 is a possible D gene (5 bases). The CDR3 covers 15 residues. Trimming took off 0 bases at V and 5 bases at J, with 14 bases between the two ends. CDR1 and CDR2 (germline): SGHRS, YFSETQ.

This chain uses TRBV5-1 with TRBJ1-1; D is undetermined. Trimming left V 2 bases short and J 1 base short, with 9 bases between. The CDR3 consists of 14 residues. Germline loops: CDR1 SGHRS, CDR2 YFSETQ. This CDR3 reads CASSFSLQNTEAFF. The DNA of the CDR3 is TGCGCCAGCAGCTTTAGCCTCCAGAACACTGAAGCTTTCTTT.

The V call is TRBV5-1, the J call TRBJ2-1; a weak D match, TRBD1 (6 bases). The germline gives CDR1 SGHRS, CDR2 YFSETQ. This CDR3 is 15 amino acids long. The V gene lost 2 bases and the J gene lost 0 bases, with 9 bases spanning the gap. CDR3 loop: CASSLTGNSYNEQFF. Written as DNA, the CDR3 is TGCGCCAGCAGCTTAACAGGGAACTCCTACAATGAGCAGTTCTTC.

This clonotype has more than one count but fewer than ten. The chain combines TRBV24-1 with TRBJ2-3, with D perhaps TRBD1 (5 bases). The CDR3 has 17 residues. Germline V CDR1 and CDR2: KGHDR, SFDVKD. V lost 7 bases to trimming and J lost 2 bases, with 21 bases between them. The chain's CDR3 is CATSTILRGDITDTQYF. The CDR3 region has the DNA TGTGCCACCAGCACTATTCTAAGGGGCGACATCACAGATACGCAGTATTTT.

Worth noting for this clonotype: A much larger clone differs by one base, so this may be a read error. The V and J genes are TRBV29-1 and TRBJ2-3, with D possibly TRBD1 on 6 matching bases. Deletions cut 0 bases from V and 2 bases from J, with 12 bases between. This CDR3 spans 15 amino acids. The V gene's germline CDR1 is SQVTM and CDR2 ANQGSEA. This chain's CDR3 is CSVEDAQGNTDTQYF. In DNA form, the CDR3 reads TGCAGCGTTGAAGATGCACAGGGTAACACAGATACGCAGTATTTT.